This is a list of T cell receptor beta chains from one sample in a study of cytomegalovirus exposure and HLA in healthy donors. TCRdb's table, derived via immunoSEQ multiplex PCR, lists solely in-frame clones and lacks some. The data show about 170,000 clones, around 80% seen once. Sequencing was carried out using PBMCs. The source is a woman aged 45-65 years in good health and CMV-seropositive. The CDR3 runs from the conserved cysteine through the conserved F or W. Each record gives: clone size, V gene, J gene, D gene, CDR3 protein, CDR3 DNA. A D gene is named only where the DNA matches it firmly. Clone size is shown for a subset of rows, as once, few, many or a class of expanded clone.

abundance: -; v_gene: TRBV6-6; j_gene: TRBJ1-3; d_gene: -; CDR3aa: CASNSGNTIYF; CDR3nt: TGTGCCAGTAACTCTGGAAACACCATATATTTT
abundance: -; v_gene: TRBV5-5; j_gene: TRBJ2-5; d_gene: TRBD1; CDR3aa: CASSLPGTGSGETQYF; CDR3nt: TGTGCCAGCAGCCTGCCCGGGACAGGGAGTGGAGAGACCCAGTACTTC
abundance: -; v_gene: TRBV14; j_gene: TRBJ2-7; d_gene: TRBD2; CDR3aa: CASSRRGGGLAGGSSYEQYF; CDR3nt: TGTGCCAGCAGCCGAAGAGGGGGTGGACTAGCGGGGGGAAGCTCCTACGAGCAGTACTTC
abundance: -; v_gene: TRBV6-5; j_gene: TRBJ2-5; d_gene: -; CDR3aa: CASSYLGEIQGGTQYF; CDR3nt: TGTGCCAGCAGTTACTTGGGAGAAATTCAGGGGGGGACCCAGTACTTC
abundance: -; v_gene: TRBV28; j_gene: TRBJ1-6; d_gene: -; CDR3aa: CASHTDTMNSPLHF; CDR3nt: TGTGCCAGCCACACGGACACTATGAATTCACCCCTCCACTTT
abundance: -; v_gene: TRBV28; j_gene: TRBJ1-5; d_gene: TRBD1; CDR3aa: CASSFRGGQGRLQPQHF; CDR3nt: TGTGCCAGCAGTTTCCGGGGGGGACAGGGAAGGCTTCAGCCCCAGCATTTT
abundance: -; v_gene: TRBV11-2; j_gene: TRBJ2-5; d_gene: TRBD2; CDR3aa: CASSPRVAGGETQYF; CDR3nt: TGTGCCAGCAGCCCCCGGGTAGCGGGGGGAGAGACCCAGTACTTC
abundance: few; v_gene: TRBV9; j_gene: TRBJ2-5; d_gene: TRBD1; CDR3aa: CASSPRTGGGEQYF; CDR3nt: TGTGCCAGCAGCCCGCGGACAGGGGGAGGGGAGCAGTACTTC
abundance: few; v_gene: TRBV14; j_gene: TRBJ2-7; d_gene: TRBD1; CDR3aa: CASSAHRGFEQYF; CDR3nt: TGTGCCAGCAGCGCCCACAGGGGATTCGAGCAGTACTTC
abundance: -; v_gene: TRBV18; j_gene: TRBJ2-5; d_gene: -; CDR3aa: CASSFPRVQETQYF; CDR3nt: TGTGCCAGCTCGTTTCCCAGGGTTCAAGAGACCCAGTACTTC
abundance: -; v_gene: TRBV28; j_gene: TRBJ2-7; d_gene: TRBD2; CDR3aa: CASSSPAGPTYEQYF; CDR3nt: TGTGCCAGCAGTTCACCAGCGGGACCTACCTACGAGCAGTACTTC
abundance: -; v_gene: TRBV23-1; j_gene: TRBJ1-6; d_gene: -; CDR3aa: CASSQSEGTDYNSPLHF; CDR3nt: TGCGCCAGCAGTCAATCGGAGGGAACAGACTATAATTCACCCCTCCACTTT
abundance: -; v_gene: TRBV29-1; j_gene: TRBJ2-2; d_gene: TRBD2; CDR3aa: CSLRTSGGANTGELFF; CDR3nt: TGCAGCCTCAGGACTAGCGGGGGGGCTAACACCGGGGAGCTGTTTTTT
abundance: -; v_gene: TRBV28; j_gene: TRBJ1-5; d_gene: TRBD1; CDR3aa: CASSYGTGAEQPQHF; CDR3nt: TGTGCCAGCAGTTACGGGACAGGGGCAGAACAGCCCCAGCATTTT
abundance: -; v_gene: TRBV6-6; j_gene: TRBJ2-7; d_gene: -; CDR3aa: CASSYSDYYEQYF; CDR3nt: TGTGCCAGCAGTTACTCGGATTACTACGAGCAGTACTTC
abundance: -; v_gene: TRBV28; j_gene: TRBJ1-2; d_gene: -; CDR3aa: CASSQSRDNYYGYTF; CDR3nt: TGTGCCAGCAGTCAGTCCCGGGACAACTACTATGGCTACACCTTC
abundance: few; v_gene: TRBV5-1; j_gene: TRBJ2-7; d_gene: -; CDR3aa: CASSSFGGGYEQYF; CDR3nt: TGCGCCAGCAGCTCCTTTGGAGGCGGCTACGAGCAGTACTTC
abundance: -; v_gene: TRBV5-1; j_gene: TRBJ1-1; d_gene: -; CDR3aa: CASSLEGKQTYTEAFF; CDR3nt: TGCGCCAGCAGCTTGGAGGGGAAACAAACGTACACTGAAGCTTTCTTT
abundance: -; v_gene: TRBV6-5; j_gene: TRBJ2-7; d_gene: TRBD1; CDR3aa: CASSWTGQYEQYF; CDR3nt: TGTGCCAGCAGTTGGACAGGACAATACGAGCAGTACTTC
abundance: -; v_gene: TRBV27; j_gene: TRBJ2-1; d_gene: TRBD2; CDR3aa: CASSSGLAGGRDEQFF; CDR3nt: TGTGCCAGCAGTTCGGGACTAGCGGGAGGAAGGGATGAGCAGTTCTTC
abundance: -; v_gene: TRBV7-9; j_gene: TRBJ2-2; d_gene: -; CDR3aa: CASSGVNTGELFF; CDR3nt: TGTGCCAGTTCAGGGGTAAACACCGGGGAGCTGTTTTTT
abundance: -; v_gene: TRBV7-8; j_gene: TRBJ1-2; d_gene: -; CDR3aa: CASRDSAHYGYTF; CDR3nt: TGTGCCAGCAGGGACAGCGCCCACTATGGCTACACCTTC
abundance: few; v_gene: TRBV7-2; j_gene: TRBJ1-5; d_gene: -; CDR3aa: CASSQQGGNQPQHF; CDR3nt: TGTGCCAGCAGCCAACAGGGAGGCAATCAGCCCCAGCATTTT
abundance: once; v_gene: TRBV9; j_gene: TRBJ1-5; d_gene: TRBD1; CDR3aa: CASSVRDSYQPQHF; CDR3nt: TGTGCCAGCAGCGTAAGGGACAGCTATCAGCCCCAGCATTTT
abundance: -; v_gene: TRBV7-3; j_gene: TRBJ1-2; d_gene: TRBD1; CDR3aa: CASSQGDRESGGYTF; CDR3nt: TGTGCCAGCAGCCAAGGGGACAGGGAGAGCGGTGGCTACACCTTC
abundance: -; v_gene: TRBV5-1; j_gene: TRBJ2-7; d_gene: TRBD2; CDR3aa: CASSGSSGSSYEQYF; CDR3nt: TGCGCCAGCAGCGGTTCTAGCGGTAGCTCCTACGAGCAGTACTTC
abundance: -; v_gene: TRBV7-9; j_gene: TRBJ2-7; d_gene: TRBD2; CDR3aa: CASSPQGGEQYF; CDR3nt: TGTGCCAGCAGCCCTCAGGGAGGGGAGCAGTACTTC
abundance: -; v_gene: TRBV27; j_gene: TRBJ2-7; d_gene: TRBD2; CDR3aa: CASSLAGGTYEQYF; CDR3nt: TGTGCCAGCAGTTTAGCGGGAGGGACCTACGAGCAGTACTTC
abundance: many; v_gene: TRBV12-1; j_gene: TRBJ1-5; d_gene: -; CDR3aa: CATEERCNQPQHF; CDR3nt: TGTGCCACCGAGGAGCGGTGCAATCAGCCCCAGCATTTT
abundance: -; v_gene: TRBV28; j_gene: TRBJ1-5; d_gene: TRBD1; CDR3aa: CASRDRMDYQPQHF; CDR3nt: TGTGCCAGCAGGGACAGGATGGATTATCAGCCCCAGCATTTT
abundance: -; v_gene: TRBV15; j_gene: TRBJ1-2; d_gene: TRBD1; CDR3aa: CATRETQGAGGYTF; CDR3nt: TGTGCCACCAGGGAGACCCAGGGGGCCGGCGGCTACACCTTC
abundance: -; v_gene: TRBV7-9; j_gene: TRBJ1-2; d_gene: -; CDR3aa: CSSSSHSYGYTF; CDR3nt: TGTTCCAGCAGCTCACACAGCTATGGCTACACCTTC
abundance: -; v_gene: TRBV19; j_gene: TRBJ1-2; d_gene: -; CDR3aa: CASSSGRSLNYGYTF; CDR3nt: TGTGCCAGTAGTTCTGGGAGGTCACTAAACTATGGCTACACCTTC
abundance: once; v_gene: TRBV7-3; j_gene: TRBJ2-3; d_gene: TRBD2; CDR3aa: CASSSRPVAGGTDTQYF; CDR3nt: TGTGCCAGCAGCTCCCGACCTGTAGCGGGGGGGACAGATACGCAGTATTTT
abundance: -; v_gene: TRBV6-1; j_gene: TRBJ1-6; d_gene: -; CDR3aa: CASSEDDRFPLHF; CDR3nt: TGTGCCAGCAGTGAAGATGACAGGTTCCCCCTCCACTTT
abundance: few; v_gene: TRBV11-2; j_gene: TRBJ2-7; d_gene: TRBD2; CDR3aa: CASSLARGAYEQYF; CDR3nt: TGTGCCAGCAGCTTAGCCCGGGGGGCCTACGAGCAGTACTTC
abundance: few; v_gene: TRBV7-2; j_gene: TRBJ2-7; d_gene: -; CDR3aa: CASSSPRSGFYEQYF; CDR3nt: TGTGCCAGCAGCTCCCCCCGAAGCGGTTTCTACGAGCAGTACTTC
abundance: -; v_gene: TRBV7-3; j_gene: TRBJ2-2; d_gene: TRBD1; CDR3aa: CASSPNRGAGTGELFF; CDR3nt: TGTGCCAGCAGCCCGAACAGGGGTGCGGGCACCGGGGAGCTGTTTTTT
abundance: -; v_gene: TRBV7-9; j_gene: TRBJ2-5; d_gene: TRBD2; CDR3aa: CSAAAGDTETQYF; CDR3nt: TGTTCCGCGGCAGCGGGGGACACAGAGACCCAGTACTTC
abundance: -; v_gene: TRBV5-4; j_gene: TRBJ2-5; d_gene: -; CDR3aa: CASSLATAGETQYF; CDR3nt: TGTGCCAGCAGCTTGGCGACAGCCGGTGAGACCCAGTACTTC
abundance: -; v_gene: TRBV19; j_gene: TRBJ1-2; d_gene: -; CDR3aa: CASTGENYGYTF; CDR3nt: TGTGCCAGTACCGGAGAAAACTATGGCTACACCTTC
abundance: few; v_gene: TRBV7-2; j_gene: TRBJ1-1; d_gene: -; CDR3aa: CASRYSLSAFF; CDR3nt: TGTGCCAGCAGATACAGCTTATCAGCTTTCTTT
abundance: few; v_gene: TRBV2; j_gene: TRBJ1-4; d_gene: -; CDR3aa: CASAYPLDSSTNEKLFF; CDR3nt: TGTGCCAGCGCTTACCCCCTGGACAGTTCAACTAATGAAAAACTGTTTTTT
abundance: few; v_gene: TRBV19; j_gene: TRBJ1-1; d_gene: TRBD1; CDR3aa: CASSINRGVEAFF; CDR3nt: TGTGCCAGTAGTATCAACAGGGGGGTTGAAGCTTTCTTT
abundance: -; v_gene: TRBV5-1; j_gene: TRBJ2-7; d_gene: -; CDR3aa: CASSLVVGSEQYF; CDR3nt: TGCGCCAGCAGCTTGGTGGTCGGGAGCGAGCAGTACTTC